Each of the 28 T cell receptor beta chains below was sequenced from the same sample in a study of blood T cell repertoires in COVID-19. The protocol was immunoSEQ multiplex PCR, while the TCRdb copy is restricted to in-frame clones and leaves out a portion. The sample has more than 250,000 clones; about nine tenths are singletons. Sequencing was done on a sample of PBMCs or T cells enriched from blood (not recorded which). Receptors were obtained from a woman younger than 35 who had recovered from COVID-19.

The V call is TRBV11-2, the J call TRBJ1-1; D is uncertain. CDR3 length equals 15 residues. V dropped 4 bases and J dropped 0 bases, with 12 bases sitting between them. The germline V gene has CDR1 SGHAT and CDR2 FQNNGV. This CDR3 is CASSSGGSMNTEAFF. The CDR3 DNA follows: TGTGCCAGCAGCTCCGGAGGATCTATGAACACTGAAGCTTTCTTT. Full variable domain (rest looked up from reference TRBV11-2 and TRBJ1-1): EAGVAQSPRYKIIEKRQSVAFWCNPISGHATLYWYQQILGQGPKLLIQFQNNGVVDDSQLPKDRFSAERLKGVDSTLKIQPAKLEDSAVYLCASSSGGSMNTEAFFGQGTRLTVV.

This chain uses TRBV9 with TRBJ1-2, with 7 bases fitting TRBD1. Germline CDR1 and CDR2: SGDLS and YYNGEE. V was clipped by 3 bases and J by 8 bases; unmatched bases: 10. The CDR3 sequence is 14 residues long. Written as DNA, the CDR3 is TGTGCCAGCAGCGCCCACGACAGGGAGGAGGGCTACACCTTC. Residues: CASSAHDREEGYTF.

The chain recombines TRBV6-1 with TRBJ2-1; 7 bases match TRBD1. This CDR3 is 14 amino acids long. CDR1 and CDR2 (germline): MNHNS, SASEGT. After removal of 2 bases from V and 4 bases from J, the junction contained 2 bases not matched to a gene. This CDR3 is CASSEMGQYNEQFF. The DNA for the CDR3 is TGTGCCAGCAGTGAAATGGGACAGTACAATGAGCAGTTCTTC.

The chain is built from TRBV12-3 or TRBV12-4 and TRBJ2-7; D may be TRBD2 (6 bases). The CDR3 is made up of 12 amino acids. V was trimmed by 5 bases and J by 6 bases, leaving 11 bases between them. The DNA of the CDR3 is TGTGCCAGCAGTACCCCCGGGGGCGAGCAGTACTTC. It translates to CASSTPGGEQYF.

The chain joins TRBV12-3 or TRBV12-4 to TRBJ1-1; D gene ambiguous. This CDR3 comprises 12 residues. V lost 7 bases to trimming and J lost 13 bases, with 19 bases between them. The CDR3 protein is CASTLASSGHFF. The CDR3 DNA reads TGTGCCAGCACCCTGGCTTCCAGCGGTCATTTCTTT.

The chain employs TRBV27 and TRBJ1-2; D is possibly TRBD1 (6 bases). The germline gives CDR1 MNHEY, CDR2 SMNVEV (reference sequence). The ends were cut back, 1 base at V and 3 bases at J, with 9 bases in the middle. This CDR3 contains 14 residues. The CDR3 region has the DNA TGTGCCAGCAGTTTATTAGGGGGATACTATGGCTACACCTTC. This gives the protein CASSLLGGYYGYTF.

The chain employs TRBV19 and TRBJ2-1, with 7 bases identical to TRBD2. V was pared by 3 bases and J by 0 bases, with 5 bases of the junction left unmatched. CDR1 LNHDA and CDR2 SQIVND come from the germline V gene (reference sequence). This CDR3 region has 16 residues. The CDR3 DNA reads as TGTGCCAGTAGTATCTACGGGGGGAGCTCCTACAATGAGCAGTTCTTC. Amino acid sequence: CASSIYGGSSYNEQFF.

The chain employs TRBV4-1 and TRBJ1-1; the D gene is possibly TRBD1 (5 bases). The CDR3 is 13 residues long. The germline CDR1 and CDR2 sequences are MGHRA and YSYEKL. V lost 4 bases to trimming and J lost 5 bases, with 11 bases between them. The DNA for the CDR3 is TGCGCCAGCAGCCGCCTCAGGGTTACTGAAGCTTTCTTT. It yields the protein CASSRLRVTEAFF.

This chain joins TRBV10-3 and TRBJ2-7; TRBD1 matches 7 bases. The CDR3 length is 15 residues. V lost 0 bases, J lost 2 bases, and 4 bases stayed unmatched. The germline CDR1 and CDR2 sequences are ENHRY and SYGVKD. CDR3 DNA sequence: TGTGCCATCAGTGAGTCAGGGGGCAGTACCTACGAGCAGTACTTC. Residues: CAISESGGSTYEQYF.

The gene calls are TRBV3-1 (or the pseudogene TRBV3-2) and TRBJ1-3; D is uncertain. Trimming pared 1 base from V and 1 base from J, leaving 8 bases between. CDR1 and CDR2 (germline): LGHDT, YNNKEL (reference sequence). This CDR3 spans 15 amino acids. The CDR3 DNA sequence: TGTGCCAGCAGCCAAGTTCCGGGGTCTGGAAACACCATATATTTT. It encodes CASSQVPGSGNTIYF.

The chain combines TRBV29-1 with TRBJ1-5; 10 positions agree with TRBD1. The V segment lost 7 bases and the J segment 1 base; nucleotides outside the gene matches: 4. The CDR3 sequence is 14 residues long. CDR1 is SQVTM, CDR2 ANQGSEA, per germline. This CDR3 is CSAVGQGSNQPQHF. Written as DNA, the CDR3 is TGCAGCGCCGTGGGACAGGGGAGCAATCAGCCCCAGCATTTT.

The chain has TRBV30 and TRBJ2-2; 8 bases match TRBD2. The length of the CDR3 is 15 residues. Germline lookup yields CDR1 GTSNPN and CDR2 SVGIG (reference sequence). Losses at the gene ends were 2 bases for V and 3 bases for J; bases not matched to a gene: 5. CDR3 sequence reads: CAWSYSGTYTGELFF. CDR3 in DNA: TGTGCCTGGAGTTATAGCGGGACGTACACCGGGGAGCTGTTTTTT. Looking up the rest from reference TRBV30 and TRBJ2-2 gives the full variable domain: SQTIHQWPATLVQPVGSPLSLECTVEGTSNPNLYWYRQAAGRGLQLLFYSVGIGQISSEVPQNLSASRPQDRQFILSSKKLLLSDSGFYLCAWSYSGTYTGELFFGEGSRLTVL.

CDR3 in amino acids: CAWSVNGLAGAIGELFF. The CDR3 coding sequence is TGTGCCTGGAGTGTTAATGGACTAGCGGGAGCGATCGGGGAGCTGTTTTTT. The gene calls are TRBV30 and TRBJ2-2, with 13 bases matching TRBD2. V was clipped by 0 bases and J by 7 bases; unmatched bases: 8. The CDR3 covers 17 residues. Germline V gives CDR1 GTSNPN, CDR2 SVGIG (reference sequence).

The J gene is TRBJ1-4, the V gene TRBV2; TRBD1 matches at 7 bases. Trimming at V came to 5 bases and at J to 0 bases, leaving 15 bases not matched to a gene. The length of the CDR3 is 19 residues. The germline gives CDR1 SNHLY, CDR2 FYNNEI. The CDR3 region is CASSPQRQGRGATNEKLFF. CDR3 bases: TGTGCCAGCAGTCCACAAAGACAGGGTAGAGGAGCAACTAATGAAAAACTGTTTTTT.

The CDR3 sequence is CASTSQGMGQETQYF. CDR3 nucleotide sequence: TGTGCCAGCACCTCCCAGGGAATGGGCCAAGAGACCCAGTACTTC. The rearrangement uses TRBV5-5 and TRBJ2-5, with a tentative D call TRBD1 (5 bases). V lost 6 bases and J 1 base, leaving 16 bases between the germline ends. This CDR3 spans 15 amino acids. Germline CDR1 SGHKS, CDR2 YYEKEE (reference sequence).

Points on this clone: A read error may account for a junction end that differs from germline. CDR3 loop: CASSIREGSEGCF. The CDR3, as DNA: TGTGCCAGTAGTATACGGGAAGGGTCAGAGGGTTGTTTT. The rearrangement joins TRBV19 to TRBJ1-4; D remains ambiguous. The CDR3 has 13 amino acids. CDR1 and CDR2 from the germline V gene are LNHDA and SQIVND (reference sequence). Full variable domain (remainder filled in from reference TRBV19 and TRBJ1-4): DGGITQSPKYLFRKEGQNVTLSCEQNLNHDAMYWYRQDPGQGLRLIYYSQIVNDFQKGDIAEGYSVSREKKESFPLTVTSAQKNPTAFYLCASSIREGSEGCFGSGTQLSVL.

This clone was observed a handful of times. The chain links TRBV27 to TRBJ1-2; 7 nucleotides align to TRBD1. The CDR3 extends over 17 amino acids. V was clipped by 6 bases and J by 4 bases; unmatched bases: 17. The germline V gene has CDR1 MNHEY and CDR2 SMNVEV (reference sequence). This CDR3 reads CASRTPRGRRISYGYTF. CDR3 DNA sequence: TGTGCCAGCAGGACGCCTAGGGGGCGGAGGATCAGCTATGGCTACACCTTC.

V gene TRBV2 combines with J gene TRBJ2-1; D is undetermined. CDR3 length: 14 amino acids. Germline-derived CDR1 and CDR2 are SNHLY and FYNNEI. V gave up 5 bases and J gave up 6 bases, with 14 bases separating them. This chain's CDR3 is CASSPRLTGNEQFF. The CDR3 DNA is TGTGCCAGCAGTCCAAGGCTTACGGGCAATGAGCAGTTCTTC.

V gene TRBV12-3 or TRBV12-4 combines with J gene TRBJ1-5; D is uncertain. The CDR3 is 13 residues long. Deletions cut 3 bases from V and 6 bases from J, with 9 bases between. This CDR3 is CASSLGAAQPQHF. CDR3 DNA: TGTGCCAGCAGTTTGGGTGCGGCTCAGCCCCAGCATTTT.

The chain uses TRBV5-6 and TRBJ1-2; D is undetermined. Trimming removed 0 bases at V and 5 bases at J, with 8 bases between. The germline gives CDR1 SGHDT, CDR2 YYEEEE. CDR3 length: 13 residues. The CDR3 here is CASSLVSLYGYTF. As DNA, the CDR3 is TGTGCCAGCAGCTTGGTCTCCCTTTATGGCTACACCTTC. Full variable domain (remainder filled in from reference TRBV5-6 and TRBJ1-2): DAGVTQSPTHLIKTRGQQVTLRCSPKSGHDTVSWYQQALGQGPQFIFQYYEEEERQRGNFPDRFSGHQFPNYSSELNVNALLLGDSALYLCASSLVSLYGYTFGSGTRLTVV.

The V call is TRBV30, the J call TRBJ2-5; the D gene is possibly TRBD1 (6 bases). The ends were cut back, 8 bases at V and 5 bases at J, with 15 bases in the middle. The CDR3 loop spans 12 amino acids. Germline loops: CDR1 GTSNPN, CDR2 SVGIG (reference sequence). DNA of the CDR3: TGTGCCGGAGGCAGGGGACCGGAGACCCAGTACTTC. It encodes CAGGRGPETQYF.

The genes are TRBV7-9 and TRBJ2-2; D uncertain. Per the germline V gene, CDR1 is SEHNR and CDR2 is FQNEAQ (reference sequence). V was cut by 8 bases and J by 1 base, with 5 bases left in between. The length of the CDR3 is 12 residues. CDR3 in amino acids: CASGMNTGELFF. The CDR3 DNA follows: TGTGCCAGCGGCATGAACACCGGGGAGCTGTTTTTT.

The chain joins TRBV4-1 to TRBJ2-7; 7 bases match TRBD2. The CDR3 loop spans 15 amino acids. V was pared by 1 base and J by 1 base, with 4 bases of the junction left unmatched. Germline V gene sequence: CDR1 MGHRA, CDR2 YSYEKL. The CDR3 sequence: CASSQASSGSYEQYF. Here the CDR3 DNA reads TGCGCCAGCAGCCAAGCCAGTAGCGGGTCCTACGAGCAGTACTTC.

The V and J genes are TRBV11-2 and TRBJ2-3, with 7 bases aligning to TRBD2. The CDR3 is made up of 15 amino acids. Germline V lookup: CDR1 SGHAT, CDR2 FQNNGV. The ends lost 1 base at V and 5 bases at J; junction bases unmatched: 6. The CDR3 coding sequence is TGTGCCAGCAGCTTAGGCGGGAGTGGAGGAGATACGCAGTATTTT. Amino acids: CASSLGGSGGDTQYF.

The count of this clone is one. This rearrangement joins TRBV19 to TRBJ1-1; D remains unclear. This CDR3 spans 12 amino acids. Per the germline V gene, CDR1 is LNHDA and CDR2 is SQIVND (reference sequence). The germline V and J ends were trimmed by 4 bases and 10 bases, with 13 bases remaining between them. The CDR3 loop reads CASSTTTDPAFF. CDR3 nucleotide sequence: TGTGCCAGTAGTACAACGACTGATCCAGCTTTCTTT.

Only a few counts were recorded for this clone. V and J are TRBV12-3 or TRBV12-4 and TRBJ1-5, with D uncertain. V shed 7 bases and J shed 3 bases, with 7 bases lying between them. This CDR3 is 12 amino acids long. CDR3 bases: TGTGCCAGCACCTCCCCCAATCAGCCCCAGCATTTT. Its protein product is CASTSPNQPQHF.

The genes are TRBV19 and TRBJ1-3, with 12 bases that match TRBD1. CDR1 and CDR2 (germline): LNHDA, SQIVND (reference sequence). This CDR3 has 18 amino acids. V lost 7 bases to trimming and J lost 0 bases; unmatched junction nucleotides: 10. The CDR3 bases are TGTGCCAGTATCAACCGGGACAGGGGGCGAAGCTCTGGAAACACCATATATTTT. This gives the protein CASINRDRGRSSGNTIYF.

The chain is built from TRBV10-3 and TRBJ1-3; no reliable D call. CDR3 length: 15 amino acids. The germline gives CDR1 ENHRY, CDR2 SYGVKD. Trimming removed 0 bases at V and 7 bases at J, with 13 bases between. The CDR3 bases are TGTGCCATCAGTGAGTCGCACAGAAATCCGAACACCATATATTTT. Its translation: CAISESHRNPNTIYF.